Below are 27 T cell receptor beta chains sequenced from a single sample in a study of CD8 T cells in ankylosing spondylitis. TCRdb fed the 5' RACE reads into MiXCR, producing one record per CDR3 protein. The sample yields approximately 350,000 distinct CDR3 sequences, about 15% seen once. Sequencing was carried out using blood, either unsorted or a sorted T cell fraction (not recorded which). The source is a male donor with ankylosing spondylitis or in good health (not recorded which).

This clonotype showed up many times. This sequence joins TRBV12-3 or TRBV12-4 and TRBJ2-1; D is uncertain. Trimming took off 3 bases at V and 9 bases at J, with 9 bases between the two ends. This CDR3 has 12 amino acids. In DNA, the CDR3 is TGTGCCAGCAGTTTTCTAGAGGCTGAGCAGTTCTTC. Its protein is CASSFLEAEQFF.

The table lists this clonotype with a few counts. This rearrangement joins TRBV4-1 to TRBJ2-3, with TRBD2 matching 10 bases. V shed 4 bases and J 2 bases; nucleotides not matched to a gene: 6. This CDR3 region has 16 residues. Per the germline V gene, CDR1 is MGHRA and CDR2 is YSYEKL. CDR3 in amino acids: CASSLQTSGYTDTQYF. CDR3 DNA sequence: TGCGCCAGCAGCCTCCAGACTAGCGGGTACACAGATACGCAGTATTTT.

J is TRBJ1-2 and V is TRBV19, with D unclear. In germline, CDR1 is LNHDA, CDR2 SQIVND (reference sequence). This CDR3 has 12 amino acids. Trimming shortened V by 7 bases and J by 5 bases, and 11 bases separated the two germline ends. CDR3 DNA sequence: TGTGCCAGTACGGACCTGGGATATGGCTACACCTTC. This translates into CASTDLGYGYTF.

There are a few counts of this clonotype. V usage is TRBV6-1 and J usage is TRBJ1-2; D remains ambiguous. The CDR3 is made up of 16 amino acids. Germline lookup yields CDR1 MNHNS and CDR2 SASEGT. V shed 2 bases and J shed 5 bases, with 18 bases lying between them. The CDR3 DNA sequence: TGTGCCAGCAGTGAAAGAGTGGCCCGGGATGTATATGGCTACACCTTC. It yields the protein CASSERVARDVYGYTF.

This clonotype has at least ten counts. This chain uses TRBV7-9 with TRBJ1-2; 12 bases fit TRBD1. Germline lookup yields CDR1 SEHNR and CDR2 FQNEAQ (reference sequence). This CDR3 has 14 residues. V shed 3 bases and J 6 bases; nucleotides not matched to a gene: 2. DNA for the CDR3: TGTGCCAGCAGCTTGGGACAGGGGGCCGATGGCTACACCTTC. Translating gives CASSLGQGADGYTF. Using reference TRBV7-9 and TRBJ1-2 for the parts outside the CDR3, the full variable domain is DTGVSQNPRHKITKRGQNVTFRCDPISEHNRLYWYRQTLGQGPEFLTYFQNEAQLEKSRLLSDRFSAERPKGSFSTLEIQRTEQGDSAMYLCASSLGQGADGYTFGSGTRLTVV.

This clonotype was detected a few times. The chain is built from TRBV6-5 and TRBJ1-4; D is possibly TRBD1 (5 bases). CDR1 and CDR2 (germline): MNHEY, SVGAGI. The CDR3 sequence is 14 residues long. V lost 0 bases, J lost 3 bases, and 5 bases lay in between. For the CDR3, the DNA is TGTGCCAGCAGTTACTCAGGGGCTAATGAAAAACTGTTTTTT. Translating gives CASSYSGANEKLFF.

The CDR3 protein is CSARIKSNTEAFF. The DNA for the CDR3 is TGCAGTGCTAGAATCAAGAGTAACACTGAAGCTTTCTTT. The chain combines TRBV20-1 with TRBJ1-1, with unresolved D. Germline-derived CDR1 and CDR2 are DFQATT and SNEGSKA (reference sequence). This CDR3 spans 13 amino acids. Trimming shortened V by 2 bases and J by 2 bases, and 9 bases separated the two germline ends.

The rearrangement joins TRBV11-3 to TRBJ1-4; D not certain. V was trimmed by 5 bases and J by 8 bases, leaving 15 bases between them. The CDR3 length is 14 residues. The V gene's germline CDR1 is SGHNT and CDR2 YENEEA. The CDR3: CASSPQASREKLFF. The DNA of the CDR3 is TGTGCCAGCAGCCCTCAGGCGTCTCGAGAAAAACTGTTTTTT.

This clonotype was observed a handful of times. The CDR3 DNA sequence: TGTGCCAGCAGCCTTCAGGACACCATATATTTT. Protein product: CASSLQDTIYF. This sequence joins TRBV7-9 and TRBJ1-3; no firm D call. Germline-derived CDR1 and CDR2 are SEHNR and FQNEAQ (reference sequence). This CDR3 spans 11 amino acids. Trimming shortened V by 5 bases and J by 8 bases, and 7 bases separated the two germline ends.

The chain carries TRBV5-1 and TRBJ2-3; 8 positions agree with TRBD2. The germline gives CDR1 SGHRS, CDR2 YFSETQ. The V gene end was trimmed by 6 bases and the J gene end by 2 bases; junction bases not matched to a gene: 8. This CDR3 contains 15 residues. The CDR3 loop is CASTKAGENTDTQYF. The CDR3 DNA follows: TGCGCCAGCACCAAAGCGGGGGAAAACACAGATACGCAGTATTTT.

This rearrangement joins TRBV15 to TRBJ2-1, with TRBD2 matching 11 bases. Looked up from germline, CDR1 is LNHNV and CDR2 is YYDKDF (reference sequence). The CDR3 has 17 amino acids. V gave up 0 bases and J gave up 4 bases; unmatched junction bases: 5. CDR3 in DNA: TGTGCCACCAGCAGAGACAGGCTAGCGGGGGGTTACAATGAGCAGTTCTTC. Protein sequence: CATSRDRLAGGYNEQFF.

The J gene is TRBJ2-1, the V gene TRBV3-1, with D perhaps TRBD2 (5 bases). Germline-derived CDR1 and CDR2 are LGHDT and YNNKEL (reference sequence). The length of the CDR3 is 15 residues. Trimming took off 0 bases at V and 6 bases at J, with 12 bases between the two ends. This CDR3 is CASSQERLAGNEQFF. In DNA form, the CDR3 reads TGTGCCAGCAGCCAAGAAAGGCTAGCCGGCAATGAGCAGTTCTTC.

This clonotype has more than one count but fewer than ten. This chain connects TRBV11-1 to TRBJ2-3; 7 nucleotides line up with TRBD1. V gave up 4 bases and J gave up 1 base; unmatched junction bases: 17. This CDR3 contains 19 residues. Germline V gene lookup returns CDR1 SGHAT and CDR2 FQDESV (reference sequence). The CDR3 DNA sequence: TGTGCCAGCAGCTCCCCCCCCTTCCAGGGGGAGTTACGCACAGATACGCAGTATTTT. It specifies CASSSPPFQGELRTDTQYF.

The CDR3 coding sequence is TGCGCCAGCAGCACAAGGGTAGCGGCTTCGAACACCGGGGAGCTGTTTTTT. Translation gives CASSTRVAASNTGELFF. The V gene is TRBV5-1, the J gene TRBJ2-2, with TRBD2 as a possible D gene (6 bases). The length of the CDR3 is 17 residues. Germline V lookup: CDR1 SGHRS, CDR2 YFSETQ. The V and J ends lost 4 bases and 0 bases respectively, with 16 bases between them.

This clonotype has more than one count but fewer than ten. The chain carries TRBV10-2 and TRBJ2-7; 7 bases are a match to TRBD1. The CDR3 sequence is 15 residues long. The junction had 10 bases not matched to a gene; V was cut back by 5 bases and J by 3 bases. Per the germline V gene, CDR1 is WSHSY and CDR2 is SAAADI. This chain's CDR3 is CASSFLDRFNYEQYF. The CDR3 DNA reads TGCGCCAGCAGTTTCCTGGACAGGTTTAACTACGAGCAGTACTTC.

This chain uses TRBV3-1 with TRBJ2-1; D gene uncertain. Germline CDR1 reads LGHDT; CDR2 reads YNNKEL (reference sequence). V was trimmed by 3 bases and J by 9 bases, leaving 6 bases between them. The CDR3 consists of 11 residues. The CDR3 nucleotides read TGTGCCAGCAGCCAGTTTATTGAGCAGTTCTTC. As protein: CASSQFIEQFF.

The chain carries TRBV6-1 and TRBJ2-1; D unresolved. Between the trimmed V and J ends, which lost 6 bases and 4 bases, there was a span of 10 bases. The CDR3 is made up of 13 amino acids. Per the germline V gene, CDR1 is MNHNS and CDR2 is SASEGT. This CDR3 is CASRRAQYNEQFF. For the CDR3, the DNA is TGTGCCAGCAGACGCGCCCAATACAATGAGCAGTTCTTC.

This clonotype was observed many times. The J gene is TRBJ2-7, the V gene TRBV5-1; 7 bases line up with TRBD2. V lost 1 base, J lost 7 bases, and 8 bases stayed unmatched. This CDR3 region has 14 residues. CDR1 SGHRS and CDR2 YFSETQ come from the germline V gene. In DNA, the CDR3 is TGCGCCAGCAGCTTGTGGGGGGGAACAAGAGAGCAGTACTTC. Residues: CASSLWGGTREQYF.

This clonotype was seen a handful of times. For the CDR3, the DNA is TGTGCCAGCAGCCTCAGGGGACTAGCGGGAGCCAGAACCCACCACACAGATACGCAGTATTTT. Translating it yields CASSLRGLAGARTHHTDTQYF. This chain joins TRBV11-1 and TRBJ2-3, with TRBD2 matching 14 bases. This CDR3 spans 21 amino acids. V lost 5 bases and J lost 2; bases outside the gene matches: 18. Germline values: CDR1 SGHAT, CDR2 FQDESV (reference sequence).

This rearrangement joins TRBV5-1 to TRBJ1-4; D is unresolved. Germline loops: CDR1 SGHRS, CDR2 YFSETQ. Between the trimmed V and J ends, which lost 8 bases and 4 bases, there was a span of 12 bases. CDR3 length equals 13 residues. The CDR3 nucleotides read TGCGCCAGTAAGGCCGTGGGTAATGAAAAACTGTTTTTT. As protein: CASKAVGNEKLFF. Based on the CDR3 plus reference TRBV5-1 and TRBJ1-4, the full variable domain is KAGVTQTPRYLIKTRGQQVTLSCSPISGHRSVSWYQQTPGQGLQFLFEYFSETQRNKGNFPGRFSGRQFSNSRSEMNVSTLELGDSALYLCASKAVGNEKLFFGSGTQLSVL.

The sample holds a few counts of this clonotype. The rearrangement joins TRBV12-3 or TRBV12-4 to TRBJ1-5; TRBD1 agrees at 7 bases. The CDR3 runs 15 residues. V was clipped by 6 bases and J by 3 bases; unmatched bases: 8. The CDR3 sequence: CASRPEGGINQPQHF. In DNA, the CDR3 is TGTGCCAGCAGACCGGAAGGGGGCATCAATCAGCCCCAGCATTTT.

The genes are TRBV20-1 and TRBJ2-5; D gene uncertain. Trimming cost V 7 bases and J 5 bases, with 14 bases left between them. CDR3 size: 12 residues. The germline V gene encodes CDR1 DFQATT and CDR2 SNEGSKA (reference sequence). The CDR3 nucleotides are TGCAGTGTCGCCTCCAGAACGGAGACCCAGTACTTC. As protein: CSVASRTETQYF.

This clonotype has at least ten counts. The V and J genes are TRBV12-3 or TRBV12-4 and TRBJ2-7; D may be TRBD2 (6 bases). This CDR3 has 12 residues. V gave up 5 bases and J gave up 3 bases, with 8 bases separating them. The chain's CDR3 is CASSRDFYEQYF. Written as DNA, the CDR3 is TGTGCCAGCAGTCGGGACTTCTACGAGCAGTACTTC.

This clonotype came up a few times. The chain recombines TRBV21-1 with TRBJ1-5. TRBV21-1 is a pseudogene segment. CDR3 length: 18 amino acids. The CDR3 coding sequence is TGTGCCAGCAGCCCCCCCGCGAGGGACTCTCATAGCAATCAGCCCCAGCATTTT. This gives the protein CASSPPARDSHSNQPQHF.

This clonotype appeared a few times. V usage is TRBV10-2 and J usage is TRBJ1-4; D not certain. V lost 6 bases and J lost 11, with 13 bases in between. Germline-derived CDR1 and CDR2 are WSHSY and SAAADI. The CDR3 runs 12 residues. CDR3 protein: CASSSGSDKLFF. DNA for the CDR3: TGCGCCAGCAGCTCGGGATCGGATAAACTGTTTTTT.

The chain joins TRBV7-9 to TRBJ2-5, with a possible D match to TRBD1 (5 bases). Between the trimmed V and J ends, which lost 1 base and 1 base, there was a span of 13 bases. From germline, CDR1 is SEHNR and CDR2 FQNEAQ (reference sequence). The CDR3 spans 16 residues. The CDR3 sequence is CASSLGFTGTQETQYF. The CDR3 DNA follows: TGTGCCAGCAGCTTAGGGTTCACAGGAACCCAAGAGACCCAGTACTTC.

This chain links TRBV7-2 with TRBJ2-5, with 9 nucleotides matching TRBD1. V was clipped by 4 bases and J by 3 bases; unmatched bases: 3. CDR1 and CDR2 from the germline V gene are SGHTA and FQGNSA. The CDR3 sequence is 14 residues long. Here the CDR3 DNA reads TGTGCCAGCAGCTCCTGGACAGGGGAAGAGACCCAGTACTTC. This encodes CASSSWTGEETQYF.